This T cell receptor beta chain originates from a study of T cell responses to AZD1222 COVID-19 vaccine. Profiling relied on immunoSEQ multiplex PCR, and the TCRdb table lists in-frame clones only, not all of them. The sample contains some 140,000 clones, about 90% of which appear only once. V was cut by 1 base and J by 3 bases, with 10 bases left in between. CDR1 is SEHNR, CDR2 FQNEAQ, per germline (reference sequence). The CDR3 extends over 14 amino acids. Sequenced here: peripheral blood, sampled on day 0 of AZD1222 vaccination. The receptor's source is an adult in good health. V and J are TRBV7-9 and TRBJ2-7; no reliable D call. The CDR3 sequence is CASSLGTKRYEQYF. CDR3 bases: TGTGCCAGCAGCTTAGGGACCAAGCGCTACGAGCAGTACTTC.